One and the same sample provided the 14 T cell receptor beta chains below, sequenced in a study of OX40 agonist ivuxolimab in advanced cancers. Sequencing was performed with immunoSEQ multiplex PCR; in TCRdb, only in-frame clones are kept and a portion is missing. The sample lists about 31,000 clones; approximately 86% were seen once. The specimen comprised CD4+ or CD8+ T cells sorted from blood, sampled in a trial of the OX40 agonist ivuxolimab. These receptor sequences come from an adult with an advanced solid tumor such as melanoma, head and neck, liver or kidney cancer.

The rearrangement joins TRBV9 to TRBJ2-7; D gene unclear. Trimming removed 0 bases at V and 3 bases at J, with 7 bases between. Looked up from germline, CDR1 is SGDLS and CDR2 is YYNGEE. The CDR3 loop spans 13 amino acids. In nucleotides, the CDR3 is TGTGCCAGCAGCGTAGGAGGACGCTACGAGCAGTACTTC. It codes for CASSVGGRYEQYF.

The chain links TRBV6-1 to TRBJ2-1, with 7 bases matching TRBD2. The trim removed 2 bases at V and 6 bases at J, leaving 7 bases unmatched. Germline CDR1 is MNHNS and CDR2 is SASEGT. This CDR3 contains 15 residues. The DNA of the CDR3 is TGTGCCAGCAGTGAACAGACTAGCTGGGGCAATGAGCAGTTCTTC. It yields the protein CASSEQTSWGNEQFF.

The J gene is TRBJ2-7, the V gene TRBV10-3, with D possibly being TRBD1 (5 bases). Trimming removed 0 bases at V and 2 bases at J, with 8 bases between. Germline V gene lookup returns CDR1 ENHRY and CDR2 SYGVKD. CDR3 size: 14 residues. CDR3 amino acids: CAISESAGTYEQYF. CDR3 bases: TGTGCCATCAGTGAGTCGGCAGGGACCTACGAGCAGTACTTC.

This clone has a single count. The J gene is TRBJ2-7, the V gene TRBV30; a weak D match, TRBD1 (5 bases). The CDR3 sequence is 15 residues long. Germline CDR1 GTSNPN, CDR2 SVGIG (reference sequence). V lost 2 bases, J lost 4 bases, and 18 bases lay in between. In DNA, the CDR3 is TGTGCCTGGAGTCCAAGGATAGGGGAATGGTACGAGCAGTACTTC. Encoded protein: CAWSPRIGEWYEQYF. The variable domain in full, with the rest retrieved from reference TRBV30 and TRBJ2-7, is SQTIHQWPATLVQPVGSPLSLECTVEGTSNPNLYWYRQAAGRGLQLLFYSVGIGQISSEVPQNLSASRPQDRQFILSSKKLLLSDSGFYLCAWSPRIGEWYEQYFGPGTRLTVT.

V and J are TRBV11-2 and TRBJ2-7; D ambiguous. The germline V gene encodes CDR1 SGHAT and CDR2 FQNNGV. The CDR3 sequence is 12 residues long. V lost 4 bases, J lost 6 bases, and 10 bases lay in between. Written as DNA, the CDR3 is TGTGCCAGCAGCTCCCTGAACCCCGAGCAGTACTTC. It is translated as CASSSLNPEQYF.

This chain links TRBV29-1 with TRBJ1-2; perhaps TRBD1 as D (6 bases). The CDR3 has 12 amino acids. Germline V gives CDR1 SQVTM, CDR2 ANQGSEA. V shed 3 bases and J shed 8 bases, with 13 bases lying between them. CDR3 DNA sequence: TGCAGCGTTGAGGGGGGCGCAGGGGGCTACACCTTC. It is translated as CSVEGGAGGYTF.

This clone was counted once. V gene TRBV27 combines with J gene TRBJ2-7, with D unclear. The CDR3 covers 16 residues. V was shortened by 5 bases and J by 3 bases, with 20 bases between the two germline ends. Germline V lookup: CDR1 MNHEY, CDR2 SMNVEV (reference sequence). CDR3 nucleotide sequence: TGTGCCAGCAGTCCCACTCTTTACCGGACCAACTACGAGCAGTACTTC. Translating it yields CASSPTLYRTNYEQYF.

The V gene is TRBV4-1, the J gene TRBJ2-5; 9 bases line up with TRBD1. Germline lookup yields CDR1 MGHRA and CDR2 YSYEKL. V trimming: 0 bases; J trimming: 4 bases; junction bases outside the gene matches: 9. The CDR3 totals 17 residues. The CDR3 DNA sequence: TGCGCCAGCAGCCAAGAGTTTGGGGACAGGGAAGGAGAGACCCAGTACTTC. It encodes CASSQEFGDREGETQYF.

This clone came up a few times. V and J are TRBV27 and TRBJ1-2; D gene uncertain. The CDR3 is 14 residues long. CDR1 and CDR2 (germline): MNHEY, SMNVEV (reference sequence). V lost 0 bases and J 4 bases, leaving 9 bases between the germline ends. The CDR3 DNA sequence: TGTGCCAGCAGTTTATCACCGGTGAGCTATGGCTACACCTTC. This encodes CASSLSPVSYGYTF.

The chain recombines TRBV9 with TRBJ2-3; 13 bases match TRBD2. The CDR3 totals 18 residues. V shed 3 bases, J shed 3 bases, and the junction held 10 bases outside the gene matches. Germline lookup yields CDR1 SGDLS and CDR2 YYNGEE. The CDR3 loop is CASSGPVGLAGVTDTQYF. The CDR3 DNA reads TGTGCCAGCAGCGGGCCTGTAGGACTAGCGGGAGTAACAGATACGCAGTATTTT.

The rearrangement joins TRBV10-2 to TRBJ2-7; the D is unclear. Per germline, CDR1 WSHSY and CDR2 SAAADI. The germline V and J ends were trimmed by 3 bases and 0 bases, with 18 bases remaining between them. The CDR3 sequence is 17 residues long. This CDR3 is CASSDPPQLSNSYEQYF. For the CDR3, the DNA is TGCGCCAGCAGTGATCCCCCTCAGCTCTCAAACTCCTACGAGCAGTACTTC.

CDR3 sequence (DNA): TGTGCCAGCAGCCCCCGGGGGGGATTGGAGACCCAGTACTTC. It encodes CASSPRGGLETQYF. The V gene is TRBV13, the J gene TRBJ2-5; TRBD2 aligns across 8 bases. CDR1 and CDR2 from the germline V gene are PRHDT and FYEKMQ (reference sequence). The CDR3 has 14 amino acids. J was trimmed by 5 bases and V by 5 bases; bases with no gene match: 7.

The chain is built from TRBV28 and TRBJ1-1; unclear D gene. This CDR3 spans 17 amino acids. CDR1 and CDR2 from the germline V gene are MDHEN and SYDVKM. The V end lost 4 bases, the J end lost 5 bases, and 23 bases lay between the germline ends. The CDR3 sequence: CASSSIEASRAGTEAFF. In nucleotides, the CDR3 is TGTGCCAGCAGTTCAATCGAGGCGAGCCGCGCGGGGACTGAAGCTTTCTTT.

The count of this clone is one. The CDR3 DNA is TGTGCCAGTAGTCCCCGGGTCGGCCAGCCCCAGCATTTT. Encoded protein: CASSPRVGQPQHF. The rearrangement joins TRBV19 to TRBJ1-5; D gene ambiguous. This CDR3 spans 13 amino acids. Germline V gene lookup returns CDR1 LNHDA and CDR2 SQIVND (reference sequence). V was shortened by 5 bases and J by 7 bases, with 12 bases between the two germline ends. Complete variable domain (other parts from reference TRBV19 and TRBJ1-5): DGGITQSPKYLFRKEGQNVTLSCEQNLNHDAMYWYRQDPGQGLRLIYYSQIVNDFQKGDIAEGYSVSREKKESFPLTVTSAQKNPTAFYLCASSPRVGQPQHFGDGTRLSIL.